Presented here are 14 T cell receptor beta chains from one specimen sequenced in a study of neurological immune-mediated disorders. TCRdb ran MiXCR on the 5' RACE reads and lists one entry per CDR3 protein. The sample consists of around 65,000 distinct CDR3 sequences, roughly 4.9% of them appearing once. Sequences were obtained from PBMCs. All receptors derive from a human donor with multiple sclerosis. The donor label of this sample is uncertain.

This clonotype appeared once. The chain recombines TRBV14 with TRBJ1-1; weak D call: TRBD1 (5 bases). Germline assignment: CDR1 SGHDN and CDR2 FVKESK. V shed 1 base and J shed 0 bases, with 12 bases lying between them. This CDR3 is built from 16 residues. CDR3 sequence: CASSQVPGRLNTEAFF. The CDR3 DNA is TGTGCCAGCAGCCAAGTCCCGGGACGGTTGAACACTGAAGCTTTCTTT.

This clonotype was seen at least ten times. The V and J genes are TRBV7-8 and TRBJ2-7; TRBD1 matches 8 bases. Unmatched junction bases numbered 4, after V lost 4 bases and J lost 2 bases. Germline CDR1 is SGHVS and CDR2 is FQNEAQ. The CDR3 spans 14 residues. The CDR3 loop reads CASSSTGQAYEQYF. The CDR3 region has the DNA TGTGCCAGCAGCTCAACGGGACAGGCCTACGAGCAGTACTTC.

This clonotype was counted ten times or more. The chain uses TRBV6-5 and TRBJ2-7; TRBD1 aligns across 8 bases. The germline V gene encodes CDR1 MNHEY and CDR2 SVGAGI. The ends lost 5 bases at V and 4 bases at J; junction bases unmatched: 10. This CDR3 has 15 residues. CDR3 region: CASSPGGAGSYEQYF. The CDR3 region has the DNA TGTGCCAGCAGTCCAGGGGGCGCGGGCTCATACGAGCAGTACTTC.

At least ten counts were recorded for this clonotype. The chain is built from TRBV21-1 and TRBJ2-6; TRBD1 was called by the table and not checked on the DNA. TRBV21-1 is classified as a pseudogene. This CDR3 region has 20 residues. The CDR3 DNA reads TGTGCCAGCAGCAAAGTGGGGGAGTTCATGGGGAGCTCTGGGGCCAACGTCCTGACTTTC. This sequence encodes CASSKVGEFMGSSGANVLTF.

The chain joins TRBV24-1 to TRBJ2-1; D possibly matches TRBD1 or TRBD2 (5 bases each). This CDR3 has 14 residues. V was shortened by 5 bases and J by 8 bases, with 15 bases between the two germline ends. The V gene's germline CDR1 is KGHDR and CDR2 SFDVKD. CDR3 DNA sequence: TGTGCCACCAGTGGCCGGGGCGCGGGCGATGAGCAGTTCTTC. Translating gives CATSGRGAGDEQFF.

V usage is TRBV12-3 or TRBV12-4 and J usage is TRBJ2-5, with D perhaps matching TRBD1 (6 bases). This CDR3 comprises 15 residues. The V end was cut by 5 bases, the J end by 6 bases, with 19 bases between. The CDR3 sequence: CASSQETGHGKTQYF. Here the CDR3 DNA reads TGTGCCAGCAGTCAGGAGACAGGCCATGGAAAGACCCAGTACTTC.

This clonotype was counted at least ten times. The CDR3 here is CASSLAGGGRAQYF. The CDR3 DNA sequence: TGTGCCAGCAGCTTGGCGGGGGGAGGCAGGGCGCAGTATTTT. The chain joins TRBV5-5 to TRBJ2-3; 7 bases fit TRBD2. Germline V gene lookup returns CDR1 SGHKS and CDR2 YYEKEE (reference sequence). The CDR3 has 14 residues. The junction had 8 bases not matched to a gene; V was cut back by 0 bases and J by 10 bases.

In this sample, this clonotype turned up many times. This chain joins TRBV2 and TRBJ2-3, with TRBD1 as a possible D gene (5 bases). Germline CDR1 is SNHLY and CDR2 is FYNNEI. CDR3 length: 12 residues. The V end was cut by 4 bases, the J end by 7 bases, with 9 bases between. The CDR3: CASSGQGNTQYF. CDR3 nucleotide sequence: TGTGCCAGCAGTGGGCAGGGCAATACGCAGTATTTT.

The chain is built from TRBV5-4 and TRBJ1-1; TRBD1 aligns across 8 bases. The CDR3 contains 14 residues. The germline gives CDR1 SGHNT, CDR2 YYREEE (reference sequence). J was trimmed by 1 base and V by 4 bases; bases with no gene match: 3. The CDR3 DNA reads TGTGCCAGCAGCGGAGGACAGGGGAACACTGAAGCTTTCTTT. It yields the protein CASSGGQGNTEAFF.

This clonotype was seen at least ten times. The rearrangement links TRBV20-1 to TRBJ2-2; D is ambiguous. The V end was cut by 0 bases, the J end by 2 bases, with 10 bases between. CDR1 and CDR2 (germline): DFQATT, SNEGSKA (reference sequence). The CDR3 is made up of 15 amino acids. The CDR3 DNA is TGCAGTGCTAGAGACATGGACCAAAACACCGGGGAGCTGTTTTTT. Its translation: CSARDMDQNTGELFF.

This clonotype has ten or more counts. The V and J genes are TRBV20-1 and TRBJ2-7; D unclear. Deletions cut 3 bases from V and 3 bases from J, with 6 bases between. This CDR3 has 11 amino acids. Germline CDR1 DFQATT, CDR2 SNEGSKA (reference sequence). The CDR3 spells CSASPNYEQYF. CDR3 DNA sequence: TGCAGTGCTAGCCCGAACTACGAGCAGTACTTC.

There are a few counts of this clonotype. The chain employs TRBV20-1 and TRBJ2-7; D unclear. This CDR3 is 13 amino acids long. The germline V gene has CDR1 DFQATT and CDR2 SNEGSKA (reference sequence). Between the trimmed V and J ends, which lost 3 bases and 2 bases, there was a span of 11 bases. The CDR3 loop is CSASTGWTYEQYF. The CDR3 DNA reads TGCAGTGCTAGCACTGGATGGACCTACGAGCAGTACTTC.

This clonotype was seen ten or more times. The chain joins TRBV6-1 to TRBJ2-3; 7 bases are a match to TRBD2. The CDR3 spans 16 residues. In germline, CDR1 is MNHNS, CDR2 SASEGT. J gave up 3 bases and V 4 bases, and 10 bases lay outside the gene matches. CDR3 protein: CASSGWDYPLTDTQYF. The CDR3, as DNA: TGTGCCAGCAGTGGTTGGGACTACCCATTGACAGATACGCAGTATTTT.

Many counts were recorded for this clonotype. The V call is TRBV14, the J call TRBJ1-1, with D possibly matching TRBD1 (5 bases). CDR3 size: 14 residues. The germline V gene encodes CDR1 SGHDN and CDR2 FVKESK. With 1 base removed from V and 5 bases from J, the gap between germline ends came to 11 bases. The chain's CDR3 is CASSQAVGGTEAFF. CDR3 DNA: TGTGCCAGCAGCCAAGCTGTGGGGGGGACTGAAGCTTTCTTT. Using reference TRBV14 and TRBJ1-1 for the parts outside the CDR3, the full variable domain is EAGVTQFPSHSVIEKGQTVTLRCDPISGHDNLYWYRRVMGKEIKFLLHFVKESKQDESGMPNNRFLAERTGGTYSTLKVQPAELEDSGVYFCASSQAVGGTEAFFGQGTRLTVV.